One sample yielded the 9 T cell receptor beta chains listed below, sequenced in a study of cytomegalovirus exposure and HLA in healthy donors. Assay used: immunoSEQ multiplex PCR; TCRdb lists only in-frame clones, some missing. Of 150,000 to 250,000 clones in the sample, 84% were seen once. Material for sequencing was PBMCs. The receptors originated from a woman aged 25 to 39 in good health and CMV-seropositive.

The chain uses TRBV27 and TRBJ2-2; 7 bases fit TRBD1. Germline loops: CDR1 MNHEY, CDR2 SMNVEV (reference sequence). The CDR3 is made up of 13 amino acids. J gave up 6 bases and V 10 bases, and 8 bases lay outside the gene matches. The CDR3 region is CATEGAGAGELFF. CDR3 bases: TGTGCCACCGAGGGGGCCGGGGCCGGGGAGCTGTTTTTT.

Note on this clone: One end of the junction does not line up with germline, which may come from a read error. The genes are TRBV7-7 and TRBJ2-5; D gene uncertain. CDR1 SSHAT and CDR2 FNYEAQ come from the germline V gene (reference sequence). CDR3 length: 14 residues. The CDR3 nucleotides are TGTGCTAGCAGCTTAGCTGGCGGCCAAGAGACCCAGTACTTC. Translating it yields CASSLAGGQETQYF.

The V call is TRBV29-1, the J call TRBJ1-2; 8 bases agree with TRBD1. Germline-derived CDR1 and CDR2 are SQVTM and ANQGSEA. CDR3 size: 11 residues. The V and J ends lost 5 bases and 8 bases, in that order; junction bases with no gene match: 4. This chain's CDR3 is CSVFGQGGYTF. The CDR3 nucleotides read TGCAGCGTTTTTGGACAGGGCGGCTACACCTTC.

This clone was found a few times. DNA for the CDR3: TGTGCCAGCTCACCGGGACAGAATCAGCCCCAGCATTTT. Amino acid sequence: CASSPGQNQPQHF. The V and J genes are TRBV18 and TRBJ1-5, with TRBD1 matching over 7 bases. Germline CDR1 KGHSH, CDR2 LQKENI. This CDR3 spans 13 amino acids. V was pared by 3 bases and J by 4 bases, with 0 bases of the junction left unmatched.

The chain is built from TRBV27 and TRBJ2-7; D call uncertain. Germline CDR1 and CDR2: MNHEY and SMNVEV (reference sequence). CDR3 length: 13 amino acids. Trimming shortened V by 2 bases and J by 1 base, and 6 bases separated the two germline ends. The DNA for the CDR3 is TGTGCCAGCAGTTTAAAAGCGTCCTACGAGCAGTACTTC. Translated: CASSLKASYEQYF.

In this sample, this clone turned up many times. The chain carries TRBV5-1 and TRBJ2-3; D ambiguous. The CDR3 covers 15 residues. V was shortened by 4 bases and J by 0 bases, with 12 bases between the two germline ends. The germline V gene encodes CDR1 SGHRS and CDR2 YFSETQ. The CDR3 region is CASSARLTSTDTQYF. In DNA, the CDR3 is TGCGCCAGCAGCGCCCGACTCACTAGCACAGATACGCAGTATTTT.

This clone has more than one count but fewer than ten. The chain is built from TRBV2 and TRBJ1-1, with D unclear. Per the germline V gene, CDR1 is SNHLY and CDR2 is FYNNEI. The V and J ends lost 8 bases and 0 bases respectively, with 10 bases between them. The CDR3 loop spans 13 amino acids. CDR3 in DNA: TGTGCCAGCGGCGGGCAAATGAACACTGAAGCTTTCTTT. It encodes CASGGQMNTEAFF.

V gene TRBV18 combines with J gene TRBJ2-7, with 11 bases that match TRBD1. The CDR3 spans 16 residues. Unmatched junction bases numbered 9, after V lost 6 bases and J lost 2 bases. Germline V gene lookup returns CDR1 KGHSH and CDR2 LQKENI. Here the CDR3 reads CASSLAGTGGTYEQYF. The CDR3 DNA reads TGTGCCAGCTCGTTGGCGGGGACAGGGGGGACCTACGAGCAGTACTTC.

The sample holds a few counts of this clone. The germline gene is not matched at one end of the junction; a read error may be the cause. The chain joins TRBV7-7 to TRBJ2-5; D is unresolved. The germline CDR1 and CDR2 sequences are SSHAT and FNYEAQ (reference sequence). The CDR3 spans 13 residues. Written as DNA, the CDR3 is TGTGCTAGCAGCCCGTTGACTGCAGAGACCCAGTACTTC. Its translation is CASSPLTAETQYF.